This T cell receptor beta chain emerged from a study of blood T cell repertoires in COVID-19. Study as a whole: Some COVID-19 samples were acute and others convalescent; all came from the United States, Italy and Spain. The analysed material was cDNA or gDNA that came from T cells, B-cell-depleted T cells, or PBMCs.

V dropped 2 bases and J dropped 3 bases, with 26 bases sitting between them. Germline CDR1 reads MDHEN; CDR2 reads SYDVKM. CDR3 size: 20 residues. The authors' processing: Estimates of nucleated cell counts were drawn from the amplification of reference gene primers. Produced via immunoSEQ multiplex PCR; TCRdb's table is partial and in-frame only. Clone size and V and J calls were adopted from that table, with D and trimming inferred from the DNA. The table has 100,000 to 150,000 clones, more than 70% seen once. This receptor was taken from a human donor in a cohort sampled during active COVID-19. Source material: peripheral blood. The chain carries TRBV28 and TRBJ2-1, with D possibly matching TRBD2 (6 bases). Here the CDR3 DNA reads TGTGCCAGCAGTTTAGCGCTAGTAGCGGCAATCCCCAACTTCTACAATGAGCAGTTCTTC. Its protein is CASSLALVAAIPNFYNEQFF.